The 25 T cell receptor beta chains below come from one sample, sequenced in a study of control samples from healthy donors and cancer patients. The table came from immunoSEQ multiplex PCR; TCRdb's copy has only in-frame clones and leaves some out. Of fewer than 20,000 clones detected, just over 85% appear once; the ten largest clones hold around 10%. Sample: PBMCs. The receptors were sampled from a woman in her seventies with colorectal cancer.

J is TRBJ2-1 and V is TRBV6-5, with 10 bases matching TRBD2. CDR1 and CDR2 from the germline V gene are MNHEY and SVGAGI. This CDR3 region has 15 residues. The V and J ends lost 8 bases and 4 bases, in that order; junction bases with no gene match: 8. CDR3 sequence: CASGNSGGVYNEQFF. CDR3 sequence (DNA): TGTGCCAGCGGAAACAGCGGGGGGGTGTACAATGAGCAGTTCTTC.

The rearrangement links TRBV18 to TRBJ2-7; D unclear. Trimming pared 3 bases from V and 6 bases from J, leaving 15 bases between. The CDR3 is 14 amino acids. The germline gives CDR1 KGHSH, CDR2 LQKENI. The CDR3 sequence is CASSPPIVSGEQYF. DNA for the CDR3: TGTGCCAGCTCACCTCCAATCGTATCGGGCGAGCAGTACTTC. Looking up the rest from reference TRBV18 and TRBJ2-7 gives the full variable domain: NAGVMQNPRHLVRRRGQEARLRCSPMKGHSHVYWYRQLPEEGLKFMVYLQKENIIDESGMPKERFSAEFPKEGPSILRIQQVVRGDSAAYFCASSPPIVSGEQYFGPGTRLTVT.

The chain couples TRBV4-2 to TRBJ1-5; D gene uncertain. The CDR3 is made up of 13 amino acids. V lost 4 bases, J lost 5 bases, and 9 bases lay in between. CDR1 and CDR2 (germline): LGHNA, YNFKEQ. CDR3 sequence (DNA): TGTGCCAGCAGCCTAAGTATAGATCAGCCCCAGCATTTT. Translating gives CASSLSIDQPQHF.

The rearrangement uses TRBV9 and TRBJ2-7; 7 bases agree with TRBD2. CDR1 is SGDLS and CDR2 is YYNGEE in the germline V gene. CDR3 length: 13 amino acids. After removal of 6 bases from V and 7 bases from J, the junction contained 10 bases not matched to a gene. The chain's CDR3 is CASTETQAGEQYF. CDR3 sequence (DNA): TGTGCCAGCACCGAGACTCAAGCGGGAGAGCAGTACTTC.

This clone appeared a few times. V gene TRBV5-6 combines with J gene TRBJ2-7; no reliable D call. This CDR3 comprises 13 residues. The ends were cut back, 1 base at V and 6 bases at J, with 11 bases in the middle. CDR1 SGHDT and CDR2 YYEEEE come from the germline V gene. CDR3 residues: CASSLRPSGEQYF. CDR3 coding DNA: TGTGCCAGCAGCTTGCGGCCTTCCGGCGAGCAGTACTTC.

V is TRBV7-8 and J is TRBJ2-7, with D tentatively TRBD2 (6 bases). The CDR3 loop spans 19 amino acids. The V gene's germline CDR1 is SGHVS and CDR2 FQNEAQ. V was cut by 0 bases and J by 0 bases, with 21 bases left in between. The DNA of the CDR3 is TGTGCCAGCAGCTTAGCGGATCCAAAGCGGGCGCGAGTCTCCTACGAGCAGTACTTC. Its translation is CASSLADPKRARVSYEQYF. The full variable domain, rest sourced from reference TRBV7-8 and TRBJ2-7, is GAGVSQSPRYKVAKRGQDVALRCDPISGHVSLFWYQQALGQGPEFLTYFQNEAQLDKSGLPSDRFFAERPEGSVSTLKIQRTQQEDSAVYLCASSLADPKRARVSYEQYFGPGTRLTVT.

This chain uses TRBV11-1 with TRBJ1-1; D is perhaps TRBD1 (6 bases). Trimming removed 0 bases from V and 1 base from J, with 12 bases in between. The CDR3 runs 16 residues. CDR1 SGHAT and CDR2 FQDESV come from the germline V gene (reference sequence). The CDR3: CASSLAGAGTNTEAFF. CDR3 nucleotide sequence: TGTGCCAGCAGCTTAGCGGGGGCAGGGACGAACACTGAAGCTTTCTTT.

The rearrangement uses TRBV29-1 and TRBJ1-3; D not certain. Trimming took off 1 base at V and 0 bases at J, with 7 bases between the two ends. Germline V gene sequence: CDR1 SQVTM, CDR2 ANQGSEA. The CDR3 has 14 residues. CDR3 sequence: CSVEASTSGNTIYF. For the CDR3, the DNA is TGCAGCGTTGAAGCATCGACCTCTGGAAACACCATATATTTT.

This clone is a singleton in its sample. V is TRBV5-6 and J is TRBJ2-1; 7 nucleotides align to TRBD2. Looked up from germline, CDR1 is SGHDT and CDR2 is YYEEEE. The CDR3 runs to 15 residues. V dropped 5 bases and J dropped 6; count of bases not matched to a gene: 11. CDR3 DNA sequence: TGTGCCAGCAGGCCAGGGAGGGGTGGGATCAATGAGCAGTTCTTC. This translates into CASRPGRGGINEQFF.

The genes are TRBV10-1 and TRBJ1-6; 7 positions match TRBD1. V was clipped by 2 bases and J by 7 bases; unmatched bases: 11. From germline, CDR1 is WNHNN and CDR2 SYGVQD (reference sequence). This CDR3 has 17 residues. The CDR3 loop reads CASSEGGTGARNSPLHF. In DNA form, the CDR3 reads TGCGCCAGCAGTGAGGGGGGTACAGGGGCGAGAAATTCACCCCTCCACTTT.

The rearrangement uses TRBV4-2 and TRBJ1-1, with a tentative D call TRBD1 (5 bases). The CDR3 totals 15 residues. Trimming shortened V by 1 base and J by 3 bases, and 12 bases separated the two germline ends. CDR1 is LGHNA, CDR2 YNFKEQ, per germline. The CDR3 reads CASSQAQGAYTEAFF. The CDR3 DNA reads TGTGCCAGCAGCCAAGCCCAGGGTGCATACACTGAAGCTTTCTTT.

The chain joins TRBV7-8 to TRBJ1-1; 12 nucleotides line up with TRBD1. CDR1 and CDR2 from the germline V gene are SGHVS and FQNEAQ. The CDR3 runs to 15 residues. Trimming removed 5 bases from V and 3 bases from J; junction bases left unmatched: 4. This CDR3 reads CASSRDRGRDTEAFF. In DNA, the CDR3 is TGTGCCAGCAGCCGGGACAGGGGGCGGGACACTGAAGCTTTCTTT.

The chain combines TRBV12-3 or TRBV12-4 with TRBJ1-5; 8 nucleotides match TRBD1. The CDR3 loop spans 12 amino acids. V was pared by 5 bases and J by 9 bases, with 3 bases of the junction left unmatched. Written as DNA, the CDR3 is TGTGCCAGCAGTGGACAGGGACTGCCCCAGCATTTT. It is translated as CASSGQGLPQHF.

The genes are TRBV10-3 and TRBJ2-6; D remains unclear. Germline V gene sequence: CDR1 ENHRY, CDR2 SYGVKD. The V end lost 0 bases, the J end lost 12 bases, and 6 bases lay between the germline ends. CDR3 length: 12 amino acids. CDR3 nucleotides: TGTGCCATCAGTGAGTCGACGGGCGTCCTGACTTTC. Its protein product is CAISESTGVLTF.

The chain has TRBV9 and TRBJ2-7; D possibly corresponds to TRBD1 (6 bases). CDR3 size: 15 residues. The V gene lost 4 bases and the J gene lost 0 bases, with 14 bases spanning the gap. The germline V gene has CDR1 SGDLS and CDR2 YYNGEE. DNA for the CDR3: TGTGCCAGCAGCCCAGGGGCAGGGAGCTCCTACGAGCAGTACTTC. This sequence encodes CASSPGAGSSYEQYF.

A single count supports this clone. V usage is TRBV30 and J usage is TRBJ2-1; D is undetermined. There are 14 residues in the CDR3. With 2 bases removed from V and 4 bases from J, the gap between germline ends came to 12 bases. Per the germline V gene, CDR1 is GTSNPN and CDR2 is SVGIG (reference sequence). DNA for the CDR3: TGTGCCTGGAGTTCGGTAGCTGGGTACAATGAGCAGTTCTTC. As protein: CAWSSVAGYNEQFF. The full variable domain, its missing parts supplied by reference TRBV30 and TRBJ2-1, is SQTIHQWPATLVQPVGSPLSLECTVEGTSNPNLYWYRQAAGRGLQLLFYSVGIGQISSEVPQNLSASRPQDRQFILSSKKLLLSDSGFYLCAWSSVAGYNEQFFGPGTRLTVL.

The chain employs TRBV7-2 and TRBJ2-2; 7 bases fit TRBD2. Germline CDR1 and CDR2: SGHTA and FQGNSA. This CDR3 spans 17 amino acids. The junction had 17 bases not matched to a gene; V was cut back by 5 bases and J by 8 bases. For the CDR3, the DNA is TGTGCCAGCAGCACTTTCCCAGGTCTAGCGGCCGGAGGGGAGCTGTTTTTT. It codes for CASSTFPGLAAGGELFF.

This sequence joins TRBV7-9 and TRBJ2-3; D is undetermined. Germline assignment: CDR1 SEHNR and CDR2 FQNEAQ (reference sequence). This CDR3 is built from 15 residues. The ends were cut back, 3 bases at V and 2 bases at J, with 12 bases in the middle. CDR3 DNA: TGTGCCAGCAGCTTCTCACTAAACCCCACAGATACGCAGTATTTT. It encodes CASSFSLNPTDTQYF.

V is TRBV2 and J is TRBJ1-2; D is ambiguous. Germline V gene sequence: CDR1 SNHLY, CDR2 FYNNEI. Trimming cost V 0 bases and J 4 bases, with 6 bases left between them. CDR3 length equals 13 residues. CDR3 residues: CASSEAEFYGYTF. The CDR3 nucleotides read TGTGCCAGCAGTGAAGCCGAATTCTATGGCTACACCTTC.

The chain employs TRBV19 and TRBJ2-7, with 7 bases lining up with TRBD1. The CDR3 covers 12 residues. V lost 7 bases, J lost 6 bases, and 6 bases stayed unmatched. Germline V gene data show CDR1 as LNHDA and CDR2 as SQIVND (reference sequence). In DNA form, the CDR3 reads TGTGCCAGTACCAAGACAGGGAGCGAGCAGTACTTC. Protein: CASTKTGSEQYF.

The rearrangement joins TRBV6-2 or TRBV6-3 to TRBJ1-1, with 8 bases fitting TRBD1. V shed 2 bases, J shed 5 bases, and the junction held 4 bases outside the gene matches. Germline CDR1 and CDR2: MNHEY and SVGEGT. This CDR3 has 14 amino acids. The CDR3 here is CASSYAGGATEAFF. The CDR3 coding sequence is TGTGCCAGCAGTTACGCAGGGGGCGCGACTGAAGCTTTCTTT.

V usage is TRBV14 and J usage is TRBJ1-2; D unclear. Germline V lookup: CDR1 SGHDN, CDR2 FVKESK. The V end lost 1 base, the J end lost 4 bases, and 10 bases lay between the germline ends. This CDR3 has 14 residues. The CDR3 loop reads CASSQVKGAYGYTF. The CDR3 DNA is TGTGCCAGCAGCCAAGTAAAGGGTGCCTATGGCTACACCTTC.

The V and J genes are TRBV6-5 and TRBJ2-7; TRBD1 agrees at 7 bases. With 0 bases clipped from V and 3 bases from J, the junction kept 2 bases outside the gene matches. Germline-derived CDR1 and CDR2 are MNHEY and SVGAGI. The CDR3 is made up of 14 amino acids. The CDR3 spells CASSYSGQSYEQYF. As DNA, the CDR3 is TGTGCCAGCAGTTACTCGGGACAGAGCTACGAGCAGTACTTC.

The genes are TRBV18 and TRBJ1-3; 7 bases align to TRBD1. Losses at the gene ends were 1 base for V and 3 bases for J; bases not matched to a gene: 9. The CDR3 length is 17 residues. Per the germline V gene, CDR1 is KGHSH and CDR2 is LQKENI. CDR3 loop: CASSPQGPGGRGNTIYF. Written as DNA, the CDR3 is TGTGCCAGCTCACCACAAGGTCCAGGGGGTCGTGGAAACACCATATATTTT.

V usage is TRBV13 and J usage is TRBJ2-1; no clear D. V gave up 2 bases and J gave up 6 bases, with 5 bases separating them. The CDR3 loop spans 12 amino acids. Germline CDR1 reads PRHDT; CDR2 reads FYEKMQ (reference sequence). CDR3 nucleotides: TGTGCCAGCAGCTTATGGTCCAATGAGCAGTTCTTC. Amino acid sequence: CASSLWSNEQFF.